This TCR beta chain originates from a study of OX40 agonist ivuxolimab in advanced cancers. Study context: Two patients with cutaneous melanoma and one with hepatocellular carcinoma, three in total, showed partial responses.

Whole-study results and caveats: Normalized expansion of T-cell clones was also low for some nonresponders.

The count of this clone is one. Its target is unknown. This CDR3 has 15 residues. V lost 2 bases, J lost 3 bases, and 12 bases lay in between. Germline V gene sequence: CDR1 SGDLS, CDR2 YYNGEE. Profiled with immunoSEQ multiplex PCR; TCRdb holds only in-frame clones, not every one. The sample consists of 70,000 or so clones, around 90% of them appearing once. The sequences come from CD4+ or CD8+ T cells sorted from blood, collected in a trial of the OX40 agonist ivuxolimab. The V and J genes are TRBV9 and TRBJ1-3; D gene unclear. This receptor was taken from an adult with an advanced solid tumor such as melanoma, head and neck, liver or kidney cancer. In nucleotides, the CDR3 is TGTGCCAGCAGCGTCACCGGAGGGTTTGGAAACACCATATATTTT. Its protein is CASSVTGGFGNTIYF.